Following are 28 T cell receptor beta chains from one sample sequenced in a study of blood T cells in healthy people across ages. A J-beta primer mix and a sample-barcoded 5' primer were used in a second PCR of about 7 to 12 cycles. TCRdb used MiXCR to reprocess the 5' RACE reads, holding one entry per CDR3 protein. The table has some 670,000 distinct CDR3 sequences, roughly half seen once. Sequencing input: blood. The source of these receptors is a woman at least 80 years old in good health.

This clonotype was detected many times. The genes are TRBV27 and TRBJ2-3; possibly TRBD2 for D (6 bases). V lost 3 bases to trimming and J lost 4 bases, with 11 bases between them. This CDR3 contains 14 residues. Per the germline V gene, CDR1 is MNHEY and CDR2 is SMNVEV (reference sequence). This chain's CDR3 is CASSFIGGADTQYF. The DNA for the CDR3 is TGTGCCAGCAGTTTTATCGGGGGTGCAGATACGCAGTATTTT.

The rearrangement uses TRBV7-3 and TRBJ2-2, with D possibly matching TRBD2 (6 bases). V lost 4 bases and J lost 6, with 12 bases in between. CDR1 SGHTA and CDR2 FQGTGA come from the germline V gene. The CDR3 covers 14 residues. CDR3 sequence (DNA): TGTGCCAGCAGCTCGGGACTGGGATCCGGGGAGCTGTTTTTT. Residues: CASSSGLGSGELFF.

The chain links TRBV5-1 to TRBJ2-1, with D perhaps being TRBD1 or TRBD2 (5 bases each). CDR1 and CDR2 (germline): SGHRS, YFSETQ. The CDR3 totals 15 residues. V dropped 1 base and J dropped 8 bases, with 16 bases sitting between them. The DNA of the CDR3 is TGCGCCAGCAGCTTGCGGGGCTTTCAAGGCGATGAGCAGTTCTTC. Protein product: CASSLRGFQGDEQFF.

This clonotype was picked up many times. The rearrangement uses TRBV7-9 and TRBJ2-6; D unclear. This CDR3 has 14 residues. Germline CDR1 and CDR2: SEHNR and FQNEAQ (reference sequence). V lost 3 bases to trimming and J lost 2 bases, with 5 bases between them. CDR3 sequence (DNA): TGTGCCAGCAGCTTTGGCCCTGGGGCCAACGTCCTGACTTTC. Protein sequence: CASSFGPGANVLTF.

The chain is built from TRBV25-1 and TRBJ2-5; D might be TRBD2 (5 bases). CDR3 length: 14 residues. CDR1 MGHDK and CDR2 SYGVNS come from the germline V gene. V was pared by 3 bases and J by 1 base, with 9 bases between. The CDR3 is CASSDNGVQETQYF. The CDR3 nucleotides are TGTGCCAGCAGTGATAACGGGGTCCAAGAGACCCAGTACTTC.

As for this clonotype: This may come from a read error, since a much larger clone is one base off. The genes are TRBV6-6 and TRBJ1-4; possible D gene TRBD1, 6 bases. Germline V CDR1 and CDR2: MNHNY, SVGAGI (reference sequence). Deletions cut 5 bases from V and 8 bases from J, with 24 bases between. This CDR3 spans 17 amino acids. CDR3 sequence: CASSPGEGSSLGEKLFF. The CDR3 DNA reads TGTGCCAGCAGTCCAGGGGAAGGGAGCTCCCTAGGGGAAAAACTGTTTTTT.

The chain carries TRBV27 and TRBJ2-5; 7 nucleotides align to TRBD1. CDR3 size: 15 residues. V lost 0 bases, J lost 2 bases, and 3 bases stayed unmatched. CDR1 is MNHEY, CDR2 SMNVEV, per germline (reference sequence). The CDR3 DNA sequence: TGTGCCAGCAGTTTATCGTCGGGACAGCAAGAGACCCAGTACTTC. Protein product: CASSLSSGQQETQYF.

This clonotype was seen many times. The chain recombines TRBV6-6 with TRBJ2-5; tentative D call: TRBD1 (5 bases). The length of the CDR3 is 18 residues. Germline lookup yields CDR1 MNHNY and CDR2 SVGAGI (reference sequence). Trimming took 0 bases from V and 4 from J, leaving 21 bases between them. DNA of the CDR3: TGTGCCAGCAGTTACTCGACCAGGGTAGTTTGGCGCACAGAGACCCAGTACTTC. It codes for CASSYSTRVVWRTETQYF.

This clonotype was picked up many times. V is TRBV7-9 and J is TRBJ2-3, with 10 bases matching TRBD2. This CDR3 is 14 amino acids long. With 5 bases clipped from V and 7 bases from J, the junction kept 6 bases outside the gene matches. Per germline, CDR1 SEHNR and CDR2 FQNEAQ (reference sequence). The CDR3: CASSLASGGNTQYF. DNA of the CDR3: TGTGCCAGCAGCCTTGCTAGCGGGGGAAATACGCAGTATTTT.

V usage is TRBV29-1 and J usage is TRBJ2-7; D is uncertain. Trimming shortened V by 0 bases and J by 5 bases, and 8 bases separated the two germline ends. This CDR3 is built from 12 residues. Germline assignment: CDR1 SQVTM and CDR2 ANQGSEA. The CDR3 coding sequence is TGCAGCGTTGAAGAGGGGATCCACGAGCAGTACTTC. Translating gives CSVEEGIHEQYF.

V is TRBV10-3 and J is TRBJ2-1; either TRBD1 or TRBD2 may supply D (6 bases each). This CDR3 is 16 amino acids long. Deletions cut 4 bases from V and 1 base from J, with 14 bases between. In germline, CDR1 is ENHRY, CDR2 SYGVKD. DNA of the CDR3: TGTGCCATCAGTGGCCGAGAAGGGGGGTCCTACAATGAGCAGTTCTTC. Its translation: CAISGREGGSYNEQFF.

This clonotype was seen a few times. The V and J genes are TRBV7-3 and TRBJ2-2; D gene unclear. The germline V gene has CDR1 SGHTA and CDR2 FQGTGA. The CDR3 loop spans 14 amino acids. Between the trimmed V and J ends, which lost 0 bases and 4 bases, there was a span of 6 bases. The CDR3 bases are TGTGCCAGCAGCTTAACTACCCGCACCGGGGAGCTGTTTTTT. Translating it yields CASSLTTRTGELFF.

Remarks on this clonotype: A much larger clone lies one base from this, so it may be a read error. The chain employs TRBV28 and TRBJ2-3; 7 bases fit TRBD2. The germline V gene encodes CDR1 MDHEN and CDR2 SYDVKM. V dropped 4 bases and J dropped 6; count of bases not matched to a gene: 10. This CDR3 has 15 residues. CDR3 DNA sequence: TGTGCCAGCAGTTCCGGGACTAACGGGGCGGATACGCAGTATTTT. This encodes CASSSGTNGADTQYF.

Written as DNA, the CDR3 is TGTGCCAGCAGCTTCGCCTCGGGACAGGCAATGTACGAGCAGTACTTC. It yields the protein CASSFASGQAMYEQYF. V usage is TRBV7-2 and J usage is TRBJ2-7; 8 positions agree with TRBD1. The CDR3 totals 16 residues. After removal of 3 bases from V and 4 bases from J, the junction contained 11 bases not matched to a gene. CDR1 SGHTA and CDR2 FQGNSA come from the germline V gene.

This sequence joins TRBV5-6 and TRBJ2-4, with D possibly matching TRBD2 (6 bases). Germline V gene sequence: CDR1 SGHDT, CDR2 YYEEEE. V lost 4 bases, J lost 0 bases, and 11 bases lay in between. The CDR3 contains 15 residues. CDR3 sequence reads: CASSPSVLAKNIQYF. The CDR3 nucleotides are TGTGCCAGCAGCCCTAGCGTACTAGCCAAAAACATTCAGTACTTC.

Concerning this clonotype: A clone one base away is much larger, so this may be a read error. This chain joins TRBV3-1 and TRBJ2-7; D remains unclear. The ends were cut back, 1 base at V and 7 bases at J, with 14 bases in the middle. Germline V gene data show CDR1 as LGHDT and CDR2 as YNNKEL (reference sequence). The CDR3 has 14 residues. This chain's CDR3 is CASSQAPSLGEQYF. CDR3 DNA: TGTGCCAGCAGCCAAGCACCGAGCCTAGGTGAGCAGTACTTC.

This clonotype was seen a single time. The chain couples TRBV7-8 to TRBJ2-1, with 8 positions matching TRBD2. The V gene's germline CDR1 is SGHVS and CDR2 FQNEAQ. V trimming: 5 bases; J trimming: 9 bases; junction bases outside the gene matches: 12. CDR3 length: 15 residues. The CDR3 loop reads CASSQPGTSGGEQFF. CDR3 DNA: TGTGCCAGCAGCCAACCCGGAACTAGCGGCGGTGAGCAGTTCTTC.

This clonotype showed up many times. The chain has TRBV9 and TRBJ2-3; D remains unclear. From germline, CDR1 is SGDLS and CDR2 YYNGEE. This CDR3 has 14 amino acids. The germline V and J ends were trimmed by 4 bases and 2 bases, with 11 bases remaining between them. This CDR3 reads CASSKRAYTDTQYF. DNA for the CDR3: TGTGCCAGCAGCAAACGGGCCTACACAGATACGCAGTATTTT.

A single count supports this clonotype. This chain links TRBV29-1 with TRBJ2-2; 12 bases map to TRBD1. This CDR3 comprises 18 residues. V dropped 6 bases and J dropped 6; count of bases not matched to a gene: 17. In germline, CDR1 is SQVTM, CDR2 ANQGSEA. Here the CDR3 reads CSVCPPGQGARSAGELFF. The DNA of the CDR3 is TGCAGCGTCTGCCCTCCGGGACAGGGGGCGCGTAGCGCCGGGGAGCTGTTTTTT.

This clonotype occurred once. A much more abundant neighbour one base away suggests this may be a read error. This sequence joins TRBV7-2 and TRBJ2-1, with TRBD2 matching 14 bases. The CDR3 consists of 17 residues. Germline V gives CDR1 SGHTA, CDR2 FQGNSA. The CDR3 here is CASSTPTSGRGYTEQFF. The CDR3 DNA reads as TGTGCCAGCAGCACCCCGACTAGCGGGAGGGGTTACACTGAGCAGTTCTTC.

A single count supports this clonotype. V and J are TRBV29-1 and TRBJ2-4; no reliable D call. The closer fit of TRBJ2-5 to the DNA end suggests the J call may be wrong. The CDR3 has 12 residues. CDR1 is SQVTM and CDR2 is ANQGSEA in the germline V gene. The CDR3 protein is CSAQESGETQYF. For the CDR3, the DNA is TGCAGCGCTCAGGAGAGTGGGGAGACCCAGTACTTC.

This chain uses TRBV7-3 with TRBJ1-6; TRBD1 agrees at 7 bases. CDR3 length equals 14 residues. The V gene end was trimmed by 5 bases and the J gene end by 7 bases; junction bases not matched to a gene: 5. Looked up from germline, CDR1 is SGHTA and CDR2 is FQGTGA. CDR3 region: CASSKGQSNSPLHF. CDR3 in DNA: TGTGCCAGCAGCAAGGGACAGTCGAATTCACCCCTCCACTTT.

The rearrangement uses TRBV7-9 and TRBJ2-3; 8 nucleotides agree with TRBD2. There are 18 residues in the CDR3. Germline-derived CDR1 and CDR2 are SEHNR and FQNEAQ (reference sequence). V was clipped by 4 bases and J by 1 base; unmatched bases: 13. As DNA, the CDR3 is TGTGCCAGCAGCTCGGATAGGTCGGGAGGGCTACGCACAGATACGCAGTATTTT. Its translation is CASSSDRSGGLRTDTQYF.

This rearrangement joins TRBV12-3 or TRBV12-4 to TRBJ2-1, with D unclear. V lost 4 bases and J lost 2, with 15 bases in between. The CDR3 runs to 16 residues. CDR3 loop: CASSSGAELPYNEQFF. The CDR3 DNA reads as TGTGCCAGCAGTTCGGGCGCAGAACTGCCCTACAATGAGCAGTTCTTC.

The chain employs TRBV6-6 and TRBJ1-5; TRBD1 might be the D (5 bases). CDR1 is MNHNY and CDR2 is SVGAGI in the germline V gene (reference sequence). The CDR3 contains 17 residues. V was pared by 0 bases and J by 0 bases, with 12 bases between. CDR3 sequence reads: CASSYSGGLRSNQPQHF. In DNA form, the CDR3 reads TGTGCCAGCAGTTACTCGGGGGGACTCCGTAGCAATCAGCCCCAGCATTTT.

V usage is TRBV12-3 or TRBV12-4 and J usage is TRBJ2-3; no definite D call. CDR3 length equals 12 residues. Trimming left V 3 bases short and J 5 bases short, with 6 bases between. The CDR3 here is CASSFNRDTQYF. CDR3 in DNA: TGTGCCAGCAGTTTTAATCGAGATACGCAGTATTTT.

This rearrangement joins TRBV3-1 to TRBJ2-5; 11 bases map to TRBD2. Germline V gives CDR1 LGHDT, CDR2 YNNKEL (reference sequence). This CDR3 spans 15 amino acids. V was clipped by 3 bases and J by 11 bases; unmatched bases: 11. DNA for the CDR3: TGTGCCAGCAGCCATCGTTTTACTAGCGGGAGTCGGCAGTACTTC. Translating it yields CASSHRFTSGSRQYF.

Details on this clonotype: A read error is possible here, since a much larger clone lies one base away. The rearrangement joins TRBV7-2 to TRBJ2-1, with 7 positions matching TRBD1. The CDR3 has 15 amino acids. After removal of 4 bases from V and 6 bases from J, the junction contained 9 bases not matched to a gene. Germline-derived CDR1 and CDR2 are SGHTA and FQGNSA. CDR3 protein: CASSSWTGNCNEQFF. CDR3 sequence (DNA): TGTGCCAGCAGCTCTTGGACAGGAAACTGCAATGAGCAGTTCTTC.